The 32 T cell receptor beta chains below all came from one sample that was sequenced in a study of T cells after yellow fever vaccination. TCRdb used MiXCR to reprocess the 5' RACE reads, holding one entry per CDR3 protein. The data hold about 330,000 distinct CDR3 sequences, with roughly 6.8% observed a single time. The sample here was PBMCs, taken approximately 40 days after the first yellow fever vaccination. Receptors originate from a man aged 18 to 29 who received the YFV17D yellow fever vaccine.

In this sample, this clonotype turned up a few times. The rearrangement uses TRBV5-1 and TRBJ2-1, with TRBD1 matching over 8 bases. The junction had 12 bases not matched to a gene; V was cut back by 0 bases and J by 1 base. In germline, CDR1 is SGHRS, CDR2 YFSETQ. This CDR3 has 19 residues. CDR3 DNA sequence: TGCGCCAGCAGCTTGGGGACAGGGCGTATTCTCCTATCCTACAATGAGCAGTTCTTC. Amino acid sequence: CASSLGTGRILLSYNEQFF.

V usage is TRBV5-1 and J usage is TRBJ2-2, with D perhaps matching TRBD1 (6 bases). V was trimmed by 2 bases and J by 3 bases, leaving 11 bases between them. Germline V lookup: CDR1 SGHRS, CDR2 YFSETQ. The CDR3 is 15 amino acids. The CDR3 sequence is CASSFQGMDTGELFF. In DNA form, the CDR3 reads TGCGCCAGCAGCTTCCAGGGGATGGACACCGGGGAGCTGTTTTTT.

This clonotype was counted a single time. The junction differs from germline at one of its ends, possibly a read error. The genes are TRBV3-1 and TRBJ1-2, with TRBD1 as a possible D gene (5 bases). Germline V lookup: CDR1 LGHDT, CDR2 YNNKEL (reference sequence). This CDR3 region has 16 residues. CDR3 DNA: TGTGCCAGCACCCAAGAAGTTCCTTGGACACTCAATGGCTACACCTTC. The encoded protein is CASTQEVPWTLNGYTF.

The rearrangement joins TRBV19 to TRBJ2-4; D not resolved. Trimming stripped 5 bases from V and 1 base from J, with 21 bases between. This CDR3 has 18 residues. Germline CDR1 is LNHDA and CDR2 is SQIVND (reference sequence). This CDR3 reads CASSRIPAASMAKNIQYF. The DNA of the CDR3 is TGTGCCAGTAGTCGTATCCCGGCTGCAAGTATGGCCAAAAACATTCAGTACTTC.

V usage is TRBV6-5 and J usage is TRBJ2-5, with D unclear. CDR3 length: 17 amino acids. In germline, CDR1 is MNHEY, CDR2 SVGAGI. The V end was cut by 0 bases, the J end by 2 bases, with 16 bases between. CDR3 nucleotide sequence: TGTGCCAGCAGTTACTCGAATGGGGTCAGCTATCAAGAGACCCAGTACTTC. Its protein is CASSYSNGVSYQETQYF.

This chain joins TRBV3-1 and TRBJ2-1, with 9 bases lining up with TRBD2. Germline V lookup: CDR1 LGHDT, CDR2 YNNKEL (reference sequence). The CDR3 has 18 amino acids. V lost 8 bases, J lost 7 bases, and 21 bases stayed unmatched. The DNA for the CDR3 is TGTGCCAGCTGTTTAATCGGGTTAGCGGGGGCACTAGGGAATGAGCAGTTCTTC. Translating gives CASCLIGLAGALGNEQFF.

In this sample, this clonotype turned up a few times. The chain joins TRBV29-1 to TRBJ2-3; TRBD2 is a possible D gene (6 bases). The CDR3 is made up of 15 amino acids. CDR1 and CDR2 (germline): SQVTM, ANQGSEA. DNA of the CDR3: TGCAGGGTTAATATGGCGGGGCCTAGCACAGATACGCAGTATTTT. Amino acids: CRVNMAGPSTDTQYF.

This clonotype was counted a few times. The V call is TRBV12-3 or TRBV12-4, the J call TRBJ2-1; D call uncertain. CDR3 length: 13 amino acids. V shed 2 bases and J shed 4 bases, with 6 bases lying between them. This CDR3 is CASSLLTYNEQFF. The CDR3 region has the DNA TGTGCCAGCAGTTTATTGACGTACAATGAGCAGTTCTTC.

Here the CDR3 reads CASSEQWGQPQHF. DNA for the CDR3: TGTGCCAGCAGTGAACAGTGGGGGCAGCCCCAGCATTTT. The rearrangement links TRBV25-1 to TRBJ1-5, with D perhaps TRBD1 (5 bases). This CDR3 contains 13 residues. Trimming shortened V by 2 bases and J by 7 bases, and 9 bases separated the two germline ends. In germline, CDR1 is MGHDK, CDR2 SYGVNS.

This clonotype was seen ten or more times. This chain joins TRBV24-1 and TRBJ2-1, with 11 bases aligning to TRBD1. Germline trimming cut 4 bases from V and 7 bases from J; bases unmatched to any gene: 5. The length of the CDR3 is 15 residues. Germline lookup yields CDR1 KGHDR and CDR2 SFDVKD. CDR3 amino acids: CATSEGGQGANEQFF. The DNA for the CDR3 is TGTGCCACCAGTGAGGGTGGACAGGGGGCGAATGAGCAGTTCTTC.

This clonotype has just a few counts. The chain is built from TRBV7-8 and TRBJ1-1; no definite D call. V gave up 5 bases and J gave up 5 bases, with 15 bases separating them. The CDR3 is 14 amino acids. CDR1 and CDR2 (germline): SGHVS, FQNEAQ. The CDR3 nucleotides are TGTGCCAGCAGCCCGGACGAACTGAGGACTGAAGCTTTCTTT. Amino acids: CASSPDELRTEAFF.

This clonotype was counted at least ten times. V usage is TRBV20-1 and J usage is TRBJ1-5; no clear D. The V and J ends lost 3 bases and 6 bases respectively, with 21 bases between them. Germline V gene sequence: CDR1 DFQATT, CDR2 SNEGSKA (reference sequence). The CDR3 has 16 residues. This CDR3 is CSARKLLRFTSQPQHF. CDR3 sequence (DNA): TGCAGTGCTAGGAAATTGCTGCGATTTACCTCTCAGCCCCAGCATTTT.

This clonotype occurred many times. The V and J genes are TRBV5-1 and TRBJ1-2, with unresolved D. Germline assignment: CDR1 SGHRS and CDR2 YFSETQ. This CDR3 has 13 amino acids. V shed 0 bases and J shed 10 bases, with 13 bases lying between them. The CDR3, as DNA: TGCGCCAGCAGCTTGGCACCGGCCACGGACTACACCTTC. It codes for CASSLAPATDYTF. Combining the CDR3 with reference TRBV5-1 and TRBJ1-2 gives the whole variable domain KAGVTQTPRYLIKTRGQQVTLSCSPISGHRSVSWYQQTPGQGLQFLFEYFSETQRNKGNFPGRFSGRQFSNSRSEMNVSTLELGDSALYLCASSLAPATDYTFGSGTRLTVV.

The rearrangement links TRBV5-1 to TRBJ1-1; D is possibly TRBD1 (5 bases). CDR3 length: 14 amino acids. CDR1 is SGHRS, CDR2 YFSETQ, per germline. Trimming shortened V by 0 bases and J by 4 bases, and 10 bases separated the two germline ends. CDR3 sequence: CASSLAQGPTEAFF. DNA for the CDR3: TGCGCCAGCAGCTTGGCCCAGGGACCCACTGAAGCTTTCTTT.

The chain is built from TRBV12-3 or TRBV12-4 and TRBJ1-3; D remains ambiguous. The CDR3 runs to 12 residues. V lost 8 bases to trimming and J lost 2 bases, with 7 bases between them. The CDR3 loop is CASQGPGNTIYF. The CDR3 coding sequence is TGTGCCAGCCAAGGTCCTGGAAACACCATATATTTT.

This clonotype has only a few counts. This CDR3 is CASSYSPLLGYGYTF. CDR3 nucleotides: TGTGCCAGCAGTTACTCACCCCTTCTTGGGTATGGCTACACCTTC. V and J are TRBV6-5 and TRBJ1-2; the D is unclear. In germline, CDR1 is MNHEY, CDR2 SVGAGI. The CDR3 is made up of 15 amino acids. The germline V and J ends were trimmed by 0 bases and 5 bases, with 13 bases remaining between them.

In this sample, this clonotype turned up a few times. The V call is TRBV12-3 or TRBV12-4, the J call TRBJ1-4, with a weak D call TRBD1 (5 bases). V lost 8 bases, J lost 7 bases, and 17 bases lay in between. The CDR3 sequence is 14 residues long. As DNA, the CDR3 is TGTGCCAGCGGGAGGGCGGGGCTCGGTGAAAAACTGTTTTTT. This encodes CASGRAGLGEKLFF.

V and J are TRBV5-5 and TRBJ2-6; D is tentatively TRBD1 or TRBD2 (5 bases each). The CDR3 runs to 17 residues. V was shortened by 4 bases and J by 0 bases, with 14 bases between the two germline ends. The V gene's germline CDR1 is SGHKS and CDR2 YYEKEE (reference sequence). CDR3 DNA: TGTGCCAGCAGCGCCGGGACCCTATACTCTGGGGCCAACGTCCTGACTTTC. Its translation: CASSAGTLYSGANVLTF.

This chain joins TRBV30 and TRBJ2-2; 7 nucleotides align to TRBD1. This CDR3 comprises 12 residues. Germline V gene sequence: CDR1 GTSNPN, CDR2 SVGIG (reference sequence). V shed 5 bases, J shed 16 bases, and the junction held 13 bases outside the gene matches. The DNA for the CDR3 is TGTGCCTGGGGGGGACAGCCACGGAGTTGGTTTTTT. Protein product: CAWGGQPRSWFF.

This clonotype was seen repeatedly, ten times or more. V gene TRBV6-5 combines with J gene TRBJ2-3, with D hard to call. This CDR3 has 14 amino acids. Trimming removed 0 bases at V and 2 bases at J, with 6 bases between. Germline V gene sequence: CDR1 MNHEY, CDR2 SVGAGI. The CDR3 here is CASSYSGDTDTQYF. The CDR3 DNA sequence: TGTGCCAGCAGTTACTCGGGTGACACAGATACGCAGTATTTT.

This clonotype has only a few counts. The chain couples TRBV19 to TRBJ2-3, with D unclear. This CDR3 region has 13 residues. Looked up from germline, CDR1 is LNHDA and CDR2 is SQIVND (reference sequence). V dropped 2 bases and J dropped 5 bases, with 8 bases sitting between them. CDR3 sequence (DNA): TGTGCCAGTAGTATAATCGAACGAGATACGCAGTATTTT. The encoded protein is CASSIIERDTQYF.

This clonotype was counted between two and nine times. This chain links TRBV20-1 with TRBJ1-6, with D hard to call. Per the germline V gene, CDR1 is DFQATT and CDR2 is SNEGSKA (reference sequence). Trimming removed 0 bases at V and 9 bases at J, with 12 bases between. CDR3 length equals 14 residues. CDR3 amino acids: CSARDPLAISPLHF. CDR3 nucleotide sequence: TGCAGTGCTAGAGATCCGCTTGCCATTTCACCCCTCCACTTT.

This clonotype was recorded at least ten times. The DNA of the CDR3 is TGCGCCAGCAGCCCCAAATGGGGGGCTAATGAAAAACTGTTTTTT. This translates into CASSPKWGANEKLFF. The chain is built from TRBV4-1 and TRBJ1-4; tentatively, D is TRBD1 (5 bases). Germline lookup yields CDR1 MGHRA and CDR2 YSYEKL. Trimming shortened V by 4 bases and J by 3 bases, and 12 bases separated the two germline ends. The CDR3 is 15 amino acids.

The table lists this clonotype with many counts. This chain links TRBV2 with TRBJ2-1; 7 nucleotides align to TRBD1. The germline V gene has CDR1 SNHLY and CDR2 FYNNEI. The CDR3 is 13 amino acids. Trimming cost V 6 bases and J 1 base; bases outside gene matches: 0. The DNA of the CDR3 is TGTGCCAGCAGGGGACAGTCCTACAATGAGCAGTTCTTC. As protein: CASRGQSYNEQFF.

This clonotype occurred many times. This chain connects TRBV27 to TRBJ2-7; D is ambiguous. This CDR3 contains 14 residues. Per the germline V gene, CDR1 is MNHEY and CDR2 is SMNVEV (reference sequence). V was clipped by 2 bases and J by 4 bases, with 12 bases between them. CDR3 nucleotide sequence: TGTGCCAGCAGTTTAAGCGCCAGGTGGTACGAGCAGTACTTC. Translated: CASSLSARWYEQYF.

V usage is TRBV7-2 and J usage is TRBJ2-5, with 9 bases that match TRBD2. Trimming removed 1 base from V and 5 bases from J; junction bases left unmatched: 8. The CDR3 length is 16 residues. Germline CDR1 and CDR2: SGHTA and FQGNSA. CDR3 in DNA: TGTGCCAGCAGCTTAGGCCTGGGCGGGGGGGCGGAGACCCAGTACTTC. Translation: CASSLGLGGGAETQYF.

This clonotype occurred a few times. The rearrangement uses TRBV27 and TRBJ2-1; 8 bases align to TRBD1. The junction had 8 bases not matched to a gene; V was cut back by 7 bases and J by 9 bases. CDR3 length equals 13 residues. Germline loops: CDR1 MNHEY, CDR2 SMNVEV (reference sequence). The CDR3 sequence is CASIPLQGGEQFF. In DNA form, the CDR3 reads TGTGCCAGCATTCCCCTACAGGGGGGTGAGCAGTTCTTC.

This CDR3 reads CRGRGSNEQFF. CDR3 in DNA: TGCAGGGGGCGGGGTTCCAATGAGCAGTTCTTC. The chain combines TRBV29-1 with TRBJ2-1; tentatively, D is TRBD2 (6 bases). Germline CDR1 is SQVTM and CDR2 is ANQGSEA. The CDR3 runs 11 residues.

This clonotype was recorded many times. This sequence joins TRBV7-3 and TRBJ1-1; D gene unclear. Trimming took off 2 bases at V and 1 base at J, with 5 bases between the two ends. In germline, CDR1 is SGHTA, CDR2 FQGTGA. This CDR3 is 13 amino acids long. The CDR3: CASSLSANTEAFF. The DNA for the CDR3 is TGTGCCAGCAGCTTATCAGCGAACACTGAAGCTTTCTTT.

This clonotype was seen at least ten times. The J gene is TRBJ2-7, the V gene TRBV14, with TRBD2 as a possible D gene (6 bases). Germline V gives CDR1 SGHDN, CDR2 FVKESK. Trimming took off 4 bases at V and 2 bases at J, with 12 bases between the two ends. CDR3 length: 14 amino acids. Here the CDR3 DNA reads TGTGCCAGCAGCCGACTTGGGGGGACCTACGAGCAGTACGTC. The encoded protein is CASSRLGGTYEQYV.

There are many counts of this clonotype. This CDR3 is CATTRSGTGELFF. Here the CDR3 DNA reads TGTGCCACCACCCGGAGCGGGACCGGGGAGCTGTTTTTT. The chain employs TRBV2 and TRBJ2-2; D is possibly TRBD2 (6 bases). Trimming removed 10 bases at V and 5 bases at J, with 14 bases between. This CDR3 is built from 13 residues. The V gene's germline CDR1 is SNHLY and CDR2 FYNNEI. The entire variable domain, with the rest obtained from reference TRBV2 and TRBJ2-2, is as follows: EPEVTQTPSHQVTQMGQEVILRCVPISNHLYFYWYRQILGQKVEFLVSFYNNEISEKSEIFDDQFSVERPDGSNFTLKIRSTKLEDSAMYFCATTRSGTGELFFGEGSRLTVL.

This clonotype was seen a few times. The rearrangement links TRBV10-3 to TRBJ2-5; TRBD2 is a possible D gene (6 bases). Per the germline V gene, CDR1 is ENHRY and CDR2 is SYGVKD. The V end was cut by 0 bases, the J end by 5 bases, with 25 bases between. The CDR3 extends over 19 amino acids. The CDR3 DNA reads as TGTGCCATCAGTGAGTCGACTCTCGGAGGAGGGGAAGTCTCGGAGACCCAGTACTTC. It codes for CAISESTLGGGEVSETQYF.